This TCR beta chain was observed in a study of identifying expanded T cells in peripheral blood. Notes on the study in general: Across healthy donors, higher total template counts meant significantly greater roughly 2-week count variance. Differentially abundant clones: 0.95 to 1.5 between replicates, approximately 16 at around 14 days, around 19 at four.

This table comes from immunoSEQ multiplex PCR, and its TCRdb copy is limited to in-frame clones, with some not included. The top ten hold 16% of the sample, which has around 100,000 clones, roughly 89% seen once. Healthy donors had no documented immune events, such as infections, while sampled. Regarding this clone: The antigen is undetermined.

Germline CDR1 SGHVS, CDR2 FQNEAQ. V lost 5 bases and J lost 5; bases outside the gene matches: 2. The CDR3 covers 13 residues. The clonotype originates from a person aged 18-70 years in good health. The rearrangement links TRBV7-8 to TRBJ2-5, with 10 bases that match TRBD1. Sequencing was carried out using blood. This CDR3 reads CASSPDRGETQYF. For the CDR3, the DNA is TGTGCCAGCAGCCCGGACAGGGGGGAGACCCAGTACTTC. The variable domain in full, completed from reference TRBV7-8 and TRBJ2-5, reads GAGVSQSPRYKVAKRGQDVALRCDPISGHVSLFWYQQALGQGPEFLTYFQNEAQLDKSGLPSDRFFAERPEGSVSTLKIQRTQQEDSAVYLCASSPDRGETQYFGPGTRLLVL.